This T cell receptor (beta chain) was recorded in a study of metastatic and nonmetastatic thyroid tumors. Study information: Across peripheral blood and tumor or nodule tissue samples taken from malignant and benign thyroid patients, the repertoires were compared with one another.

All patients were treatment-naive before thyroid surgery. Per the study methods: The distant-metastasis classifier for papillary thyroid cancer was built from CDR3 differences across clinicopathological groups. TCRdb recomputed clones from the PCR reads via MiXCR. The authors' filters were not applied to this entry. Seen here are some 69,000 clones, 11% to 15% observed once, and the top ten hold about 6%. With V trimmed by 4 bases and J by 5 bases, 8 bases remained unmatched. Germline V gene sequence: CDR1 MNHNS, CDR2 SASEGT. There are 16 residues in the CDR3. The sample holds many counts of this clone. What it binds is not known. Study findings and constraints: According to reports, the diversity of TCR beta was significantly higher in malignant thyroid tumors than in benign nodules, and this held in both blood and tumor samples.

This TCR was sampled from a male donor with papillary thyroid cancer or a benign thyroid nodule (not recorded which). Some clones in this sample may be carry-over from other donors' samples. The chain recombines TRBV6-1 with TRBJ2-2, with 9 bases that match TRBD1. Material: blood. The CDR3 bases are TGTGCCAGCAGTGCCATCGGACAGGGGAGGACCGGGGAGCTGTTTTTT. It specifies CASSAIGQGRTGELFF.